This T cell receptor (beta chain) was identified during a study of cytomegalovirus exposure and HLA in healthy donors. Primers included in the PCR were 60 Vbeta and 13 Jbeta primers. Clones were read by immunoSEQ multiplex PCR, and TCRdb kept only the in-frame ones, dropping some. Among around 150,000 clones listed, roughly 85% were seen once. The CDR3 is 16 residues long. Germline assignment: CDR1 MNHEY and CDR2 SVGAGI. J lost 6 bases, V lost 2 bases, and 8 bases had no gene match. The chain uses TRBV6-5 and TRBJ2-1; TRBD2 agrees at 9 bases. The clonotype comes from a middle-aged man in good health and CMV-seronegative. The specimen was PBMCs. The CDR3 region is CASSYDQREVRNEQFF. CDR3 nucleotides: TGTGCCAGCAGTTACGATCAGCGGGAGGTGCGCAATGAGCAGTTCTTC.